The 25 T cell receptor beta chains below come from one sample, sequenced in a study of blood T cells in healthy people across ages (dated by TCRdb to 2014 to 2015). The method behind the library was 5' RACE. The reads were generated on an Illumina HiSeq 2500. The second PCR ran for roughly 7 to 12 cycles and used a J-beta primer mix along with a sample-barcoded 5' primer. TCRdb took the public reads, trimmed them with fastp at Q25, ran MiXCR for clone calling and kept in-frame beta chains. Each entry merges the rows of one CDR3 protein and shows their most common DNA and genes. The sample table lists 900,000 to 950,000 distinct CDR3 sequences, about 28% of them with a count of one. The top ten clonotypes cover about a tenth of the sample. The sample was also linked to a second study, of T cells of mothers and their children.

The material sequenced was blood. The origin of the receptors is a woman between 35 and 50 years old in good health.

The rearrangement joins TRBV7-9 to TRBJ1-2; D remains unclear. The CDR3 runs to 13 residues. Germline lookup yields CDR1 SEHNR and CDR2 FQNEAQ (reference sequence). V was clipped by 0 bases and J by 8 bases, with 10 bases between them. Here the CDR3 DNA reads TGTGCCAGCAGCTTAGCCCCCGGGCTCGGCTACACCTTC. It translates to CASSLAPGLGYTF.

This clonotype was counted only a few times. V and J are TRBV5-1 and TRBJ2-7, with D unclear. The CDR3 extends over 14 amino acids. CDR1 SGHRS and CDR2 YFSETQ come from the germline V gene. The V gene lost 1 base and the J gene lost 4 bases, with 12 bases spanning the gap. As DNA, the CDR3 is TGCGCCAGCAGCTTGCAGACGACGAATTACGAGCAGTACTTC. It yields the protein CASSLQTTNYEQYF.

The chain carries TRBV3-1 and TRBJ1-1; D is unresolved. This CDR3 has 14 residues. The V gene lost 2 bases and the J gene lost 2 bases, with 9 bases spanning the gap. Germline V gene lookup returns CDR1 LGHDT and CDR2 YNNKEL (reference sequence). The CDR3 reads CASSQRDVNTEAFF. Here the CDR3 DNA reads TGTGCCAGCAGCCAAAGAGATGTTAACACTGAAGCTTTCTTT. The full variable domain, in which reference TRBV3-1 and TRBJ1-1 provide the parts outside the CDR3, is DTAVSQTPKYLVTQMGNDKSIKCEQNLGHDTMYWYKQDSKKFLKIMFSYNNKELIINETVPNRFSPKSPDKAHLNLHINSLELGDSAVYFCASSQRDVNTEAFFGQGTRLTVV.

This clonotype has just one count. The J gene is TRBJ2-5, the V gene TRBV20-1, with D hard to call. The germline V and J ends were trimmed by 4 bases and 5 bases, with 14 bases remaining between them. The CDR3 runs to 13 residues. Germline V gene lookup returns CDR1 DFQATT and CDR2 SNEGSKA (reference sequence). CDR3 DNA sequence: TGCAGTGCTACCCGGACCGCGGCGGAGACCCAGTACTTC. This sequence encodes CSATRTAAETQYF.

This clonotype has a count of ten or more. V usage is TRBV7-2 and J usage is TRBJ1-2; 9 bases are shared with TRBD1. The CDR3 has 14 amino acids. The trim removed 5 bases at V and 2 bases at J, leaving 3 bases unmatched. The V gene's germline CDR1 is SGHTA and CDR2 FQGNSA. Here the CDR3 reads CASSGQGTNYGYTF. The CDR3 DNA sequence: TGTGCCAGCAGCGGACAGGGGACCAACTATGGCTACACCTTC.

The chain recombines TRBV3-1 with TRBJ1-5, with 7 positions matching TRBD1. In germline, CDR1 is LGHDT, CDR2 YNNKEL (reference sequence). This CDR3 is 14 amino acids long. Trimming at V came to 7 bases and at J to 5 bases, leaving 8 bases not matched to a gene. CDR3 sequence: CASTRGQSDQPQHF. In DNA, the CDR3 is TGTGCCAGCACCCGGGGACAGTCAGATCAGCCCCAGCATTTT.

V is TRBV5-1 and J is TRBJ2-1, with 8 bases fitting TRBD1. The trim removed 5 bases at V and 4 bases at J, leaving 8 bases unmatched. Looked up from germline, CDR1 is SGHRS and CDR2 is YFSETQ. The CDR3 is 15 amino acids. The CDR3 DNA is TGCGCCAGCAGGACAGGACAGGGCCTTTACAATGAGCAGTTCTTC. Residues: CASRTGQGLYNEQFF.

The chain links TRBV29-1 to TRBJ1-1, with a possible D match to TRBD1 (6 bases). Germline-derived CDR1 and CDR2 are SQVTM and ANQGSEA. V dropped 5 bases and J dropped 1 base, with 14 bases sitting between them. This CDR3 region has 14 residues. The CDR3 DNA follows: TGCAGCGTTAAGTCGGGGGGCGAGAACACTGAAGCTTTCTTT. Its protein is CSVKSGGENTEAFF.

This clonotype turned up a few times. The rearrangement uses TRBV12-3 or TRBV12-4 and TRBJ2-3; 7 nucleotides line up with TRBD2. V lost 3 bases and J lost 4; bases outside the gene matches: 4. This CDR3 has 14 amino acids. CDR3 nucleotides: TGTGCCAGCAGTTTGGGGACTAAGGCAGATACGCAGTATTTT. This translates into CASSLGTKADTQYF.

This clonotype was seen many times. The V gene is TRBV7-8, the J gene TRBJ2-1; D unresolved. V lost 2 bases and J 3 bases, leaving 11 bases between the germline ends. Germline CDR1 and CDR2: SGHVS and FQNEAQ. This CDR3 has 15 residues. The CDR3: CASSLSVLVYNEQFF. The CDR3, as DNA: TGTGCCAGCAGCTTAAGCGTGTTAGTCTACAATGAGCAGTTCTTC.

V usage is TRBV28 and J usage is TRBJ2-3; D gene unclear. The CDR3 is 13 residues long. The germline V gene has CDR1 MDHEN and CDR2 SYDVKM. Trimming shortened V by 8 bases and J by 4 bases, and 13 bases separated the two germline ends. CDR3 region: CASLQRTADTQYF. The CDR3 DNA follows: TGTGCCAGCCTACAGAGAACGGCAGATACGCAGTATTTT.

Note on this clonotype: A much larger clonotype is one base distant, so this may be a read error. The chain is built from TRBV5-1 and TRBJ2-7; D could derive from TRBD1 or TRBD2 (5 bases each). CDR3 length equals 17 residues. Germline V lookup: CDR1 SGHRS, CDR2 YFSETQ. V lost 0 bases and J 6 bases, leaving 22 bases between the germline ends. In DNA form, the CDR3 reads TGCGCCAGCAGCTTGGACGGGGCCGGGGCCACACTCCTCGAGCAGTACTTC. It encodes CASSLDGAGATLLEQYF.

This clonotype was found a few times. The chain links TRBV28 to TRBJ1-1; TRBD1 aligns across 9 bases. The length of the CDR3 is 14 residues. CDR1 MDHEN and CDR2 SYDVKM come from the germline V gene. V was pared by 7 bases and J by 6 bases, with 9 bases of the junction left unmatched. Written as DNA, the CDR3 is TGTGCCAGCATTTATACAGGGGGCTCAGCTGAAGCTTTCTTT. This gives the protein CASIYTGGSAEAFF.

This clonotype has a single count. The chain employs TRBV7-2 and TRBJ2-3; no clear D. Germline V gene sequence: CDR1 SGHTA, CDR2 FQGNSA. Trimming pared 2 bases from V and 6 bases from J, leaving 12 bases between. This CDR3 has 14 residues. The CDR3 nucleotides are TGTGCCAGCAGCTTAAGGGAAGGTACGGATACGCAGTATTTT. Protein sequence: CASSLREGTDTQYF.

The chain couples TRBV12-3 or TRBV12-4 to TRBJ1-2; 9 bases agree with TRBD1. The CDR3 sequence is 15 residues long. V shed 5 bases and J 5 bases; nucleotides not matched to a gene: 9. Here the CDR3 DNA reads TGTGCCAGCAGTAGACTGGGACAGGGCGTTTATGGCTACACCTTC. Residues: CASSRLGQGVYGYTF.

The rearrangement uses TRBV7-9 and TRBJ1-1; 10 bases are a match to TRBD1. Germline V gene lookup returns CDR1 SEHNR and CDR2 FQNEAQ (reference sequence). The trim removed 5 bases at V and 4 bases at J, leaving 7 bases unmatched. The CDR3 has 15 amino acids. CDR3 region: CASSLRDRGGTEAFF. As DNA, the CDR3 is TGTGCCAGCAGCCTAAGGGACAGGGGAGGCACTGAAGCTTTCTTT. The whole variable domain, filled in from reference TRBV7-9 and TRBJ1-1, reads DTGVSQNPRHKITKRGQNVTFRCDPISEHNRLYWYRQTLGQGPEFLTYFQNEAQLEKSRLLSDRFSAERPKGSFSTLEIQRTEQGDSAMYLCASSLRDRGGTEAFFGQGTRLTVV.

In its sample, this clonotype was seen a few times. The chain is built from TRBV7-2 and TRBJ2-3; TRBD2 might be the D (5 bases). Trimming took 5 bases from V and 4 from J, leaving 13 bases between them. This CDR3 is built from 14 residues. Per the germline V gene, CDR1 is SGHTA and CDR2 is FQGNSA. This CDR3 reads CASSRAARADTQYF. CDR3 sequence (DNA): TGTGCCAGCAGCCGAGCAGCGAGGGCAGATACGCAGTATTTT.

This clonotype was seen a handful of times. V and J are TRBV12-3 or TRBV12-4 and TRBJ1-1, with a weak D call TRBD1 (6 bases). CDR3 length: 15 amino acids. With 5 bases removed from V and 1 base from J, the gap between germline ends came to 14 bases. This CDR3 reads CASSPSSDRNTEAFF. CDR3 in DNA: TGTGCCAGCAGTCCCTCCTCGGACAGGAACACTGAAGCTTTCTTT.

This CDR3 reads CSVASRRNYGYTF. CDR3 nucleotide sequence: TGCAGCGTTGCCAGTCGAAGGAACTATGGCTACACCTTC. This sequence joins TRBV29-1 and TRBJ1-2; no firm D call. Germline CDR1 is SQVTM and CDR2 is ANQGSEA. The CDR3 extends over 13 amino acids. Trimming took 4 bases from V and 2 from J, leaving 11 bases between them.

V and J are TRBV2 and TRBJ1-5, with TRBD1 identical over 7 bases. CDR3 length: 15 residues. Per the germline V gene, CDR1 is SNHLY and CDR2 is FYNNEI. V shed 8 bases and J 0 bases; nucleotides not matched to a gene: 7. CDR3 residues: CASGSDRTSNQPQHF. CDR3 DNA: TGTGCCAGCGGTTCGGACAGGACTAGCAATCAGCCCCAGCATTTT.

This clonotype was detected many times. This rearrangement joins TRBV5-1 to TRBJ2-7; TRBD1 matches at 8 bases. The V segment lost 4 bases and the J segment 6 bases; nucleotides outside the gene matches: 3. The CDR3 contains 12 residues. CDR1 and CDR2 from the germline V gene are SGHRS and YFSETQ. CDR3 coding DNA: TGCGCCAGCAGCCACGACAGGGGCGAGCAGTACTTC. It codes for CASSHDRGEQYF.

The rearrangement links TRBV4-2 to TRBJ2-3; D is possibly TRBD2 (5 bases). Germline CDR1 LGHNA, CDR2 YNFKEQ. V dropped 2 bases and J dropped 6 bases, with 12 bases sitting between them. This CDR3 spans 14 amino acids. CDR3 protein: CASSQSPGEDTQYF. CDR3 DNA: TGTGCCAGCAGCCAAAGCCCCGGGGAGGATACGCAGTATTTT.

The genes are TRBV7-9 and TRBJ2-4; the match to TRBD1 covers 9 bases. V trimming: 4 bases; J trimming: 0 bases; junction bases outside the gene matches: 4. Germline assignment: CDR1 SEHNR and CDR2 FQNEAQ (reference sequence). CDR3 length equals 16 residues. The CDR3 loop is CASSSGTGLAKNIQYF. For the CDR3, the DNA is TGTGCCAGCAGCTCCGGGACAGGGTTAGCCAAAAACATTCAGTACTTC.

V and J are TRBV20-1 and TRBJ1-1, with TRBD1 matching 7 bases. V lost 3 bases to trimming and J lost 3 bases; unmatched junction nucleotides: 10. The CDR3 totals 15 residues. The V gene's germline CDR1 is DFQATT and CDR2 SNEGSKA (reference sequence). The CDR3 bases are TGCAGTGCTAGTGGGCTTGACAGGGAGGACACTGAAGCTTTCTTT. It codes for CSASGLDREDTEAFF.

The rearrangement joins TRBV6-2 or TRBV6-3 to TRBJ1-5, with TRBD1 matching 7 bases. Germline V gene lookup returns CDR1 MNHEY and CDR2 SVGEGT. V trimming: 2 bases; J trimming: 2 bases; junction bases outside the gene matches: 3. This CDR3 spans 15 amino acids. Here the CDR3 reads CASSYTTGGNQPQHF. Written as DNA, the CDR3 is TGTGCCAGCAGTTACACCACAGGGGGCAATCAGCCCCAGCATTTT.